Listed here are 20 T cell receptor beta chains from one sample, sequenced in a study of blood T cells in healthy people across ages. For the second PCR, which ran for about 7 to 11 cycles, a sample-barcoded 5' primer and a J-beta primer mix were used. TCRdb used MiXCR to reprocess the 5' RACE reads, holding one entry per CDR3 protein. The table lists some 1,000,000 distinct CDR3 sequences, roughly a quarter of them singletons, with around 0.75% in the top ten. The data were also submitted as part of a second study, on T cells of mothers and their children.

The sample comprised blood. These receptors all come from a girl aged 2-10 years in good health.

This clonotype was picked up a small number of times. CDR3 sequence reads: CASSYGLRSPLHF. CDR3 DNA sequence: TGTGCCAGCAGTTATGGCCTTCGTTCACCCCTCCACTTT. This chain joins TRBV12-3 or TRBV12-4 and TRBJ1-6; the D is unclear. The CDR3 has 13 amino acids. Trimming stripped 4 bases from V and 9 bases from J, with 10 bases between.

V and J are TRBV4-3 and TRBJ2-1, with D perhaps being TRBD1 or TRBD2 (6 bases each). The V end was cut by 3 bases, the J end by 7 bases, with 19 bases between. Germline V gene lookup returns CDR1 LGHNA and CDR2 YSLEER. The CDR3 loop spans 16 amino acids. The CDR3 DNA is TGCGCCAGCAGCCAGGAGAGACAGGAGGGTTTGAATGAGCAGTTCTTC. Protein: CASSQERQEGLNEQFF.

The chain recombines TRBV9 with TRBJ1-3; D not resolved. Per germline, CDR1 SGDLS and CDR2 YYNGEE. This CDR3 comprises 16 residues. Trimming stripped 4 bases from V and 0 bases from J, with 14 bases between. The CDR3 DNA reads TGTGCCAGCAGCTCCCGGGCAGGCGACTCTGGAAACACCATATATTTT. This codes for CASSSRAGDSGNTIYF.

Note on this clonotype: Given a far larger clone just one base away, this is likely a sequencing read error. This chain links TRBV7-9 with TRBJ1-1; no clear D. This CDR3 has 13 residues. Germline lookup yields CDR1 SEHNR and CDR2 FQNEAQ (reference sequence). The CDR3 DNA sequence: TGTGCCAGCAGCTTAGGATTGAACACTGAACCTTTCTTT. This translates into CASSLGLNTEPFF.

This clonotype has only a few counts. The rearrangement links TRBV10-3 to TRBJ2-5, with D perhaps matching TRBD1 (5 bases). This CDR3 contains 13 residues. Deletions cut 8 bases from V and 5 bases from J, with 15 bases between. CDR1 is ENHRY and CDR2 is SYGVKD in the germline V gene. This chain's CDR3 is CAIAQGYEETQYF. The CDR3 DNA follows: TGTGCCATCGCCCAGGGTTATGAGGAGACCCAGTACTTC.

This clonotype was recorded many times. This chain links TRBV7-2 with TRBJ1-4; no reliable D call. Germline CDR1 reads SGHTA; CDR2 reads FQGNSA. Trimming took off 5 bases at V and 6 bases at J, with 19 bases between the two ends. CDR3 size: 16 residues. The CDR3 spells CASSPIFGEDYEKLFF. The CDR3 DNA reads as TGTGCCAGCAGCCCCATTTTCGGGGAGGATTATGAAAAACTGTTTTTT. The full variable domain, rest sourced from reference TRBV7-2 and TRBJ1-4, is GAGVSQSPSNKVTEKGKDVELRCDPISGHTALYWYRQSLGQGLEFLIYFQGNSAPDKSGLPSDRFSAERTGGSVSTLTIQRTQQEDSAVYLCASSPIFGEDYEKLFFGSGTQLSVL.

The chain combines TRBV20-1 with TRBJ2-5; 10 bases map to TRBD2. The V gene end was trimmed by 0 bases and the J gene end by 5 bases; junction bases not matched to a gene: 6. This CDR3 comprises 15 residues. The germline CDR1 and CDR2 sequences are DFQATT and SNEGSKA (reference sequence). CDR3 sequence (DNA): TGCAGTGCTAGAGAAAGCGGGAGGGCCGGGGAGACCCAGTACTTC. It specifies CSARESGRAGETQYF.

The V and J genes are TRBV28 and TRBJ2-7; D possibly matches TRBD1 or TRBD2 (7 bases each). Germline V lookup: CDR1 MDHEN, CDR2 SYDVKM. V gave up 4 bases and J gave up 3 bases, with 16 bases separating them. The CDR3 extends over 15 amino acids. CDR3 residues: CASSSFRGGIYEQYF. The CDR3 DNA sequence: TGTGCCAGCAGTTCGTTCAGGGGGGGTATCTACGAGCAGTACTTC.

There are a few counts of this clonotype. The chain combines TRBV12-5 with TRBJ2-7; maybe TRBD2 (6 bases). Germline CDR1 and CDR2: LGHNT and FRNRAP. V lost 3 bases and J 1 base, leaving 19 bases between the germline ends. This CDR3 comprises 17 residues. CDR3 loop: CASGFIPGDSTSYEQYF. Written as DNA, the CDR3 is TGTGCTAGTGGTTTTATACCGGGAGACAGTACTTCCTACGAGCAGTACTTC.

This clonotype was picked up a small number of times. V is TRBV7-9 and J is TRBJ2-3; D remains ambiguous. CDR1 is SEHNR and CDR2 is FQNEAQ in the germline V gene (reference sequence). The CDR3 extends over 14 amino acids. V was trimmed by 1 base and J by 5 bases, leaving 10 bases between them. CDR3 protein: CASSLVAVGDTQYF. The CDR3, as DNA: TGTGCCAGCAGCTTAGTTGCGGTCGGAGATACGCAGTATTTT.

The V gene is TRBV11-1, the J gene TRBJ2-7; 7 nucleotides agree with TRBD2. CDR1 and CDR2 (germline): SGHAT, FQDESV (reference sequence). Unmatched junction bases numbered 17, after V lost 8 bases and J lost 7 bases. This CDR3 is 15 amino acids long. The CDR3 protein is CASGSSGGVLAEQYF. In DNA form, the CDR3 reads TGTGCCAGCGGTTCAAGTGGGGGGGTCCTCGCGGAGCAGTACTTC.

This chain joins TRBV11-2 and TRBJ2-7; D is unclear. The length of the CDR3 is 14 residues. Germline CDR1 SGHAT, CDR2 FQNNGV. The ends were cut back, 5 bases at V and 5 bases at J, with 16 bases in the middle. CDR3 sequence: CASSLLLPYDEQYF. The DNA of the CDR3 is TGTGCCAGCAGCCTCCTTCTACCATACGACGAGCAGTACTTC.

This clonotype was recorded a few times. The J gene is TRBJ2-1, the V gene TRBV10-3; possibly TRBD1 or TRBD2 for D (6 bases each). Trimming shortened V by 10 bases and J by 8 bases, and 21 bases separated the two germline ends. CDR1 and CDR2 from the germline V gene are ENHRY and SYGVKD. The CDR3 length is 14 residues. For the CDR3, the DNA is TGTGCCACCGGGGGACAAGAAAATACAGATGAGCAGTTCTTC. This sequence encodes CATGGQENTDEQFF.

The chain has TRBV14 and TRBJ2-5; D might be TRBD2 (5 bases). Judging by the DNA end, TRBJ2-7 fits better; the J call may be wrong. This CDR3 spans 15 amino acids. CDR1 and CDR2 from the germline V gene are SGHDN and FVKESK. CDR3 in DNA: TGTGCCAGCAGCCAAGGGTCGGGGATTAGCTACGAGCAGTACTTC. This sequence encodes CASSQGSGISYEQYF.

This rearrangement joins TRBV6-5 to TRBJ1-6; perhaps TRBD1 as D (6 bases). Germline lookup yields CDR1 MNHEY and CDR2 SVGAGI. The CDR3 consists of 14 residues. The V end was cut by 5 bases, the J end by 9 bases, with 14 bases between. In DNA form, the CDR3 reads TGTGCCAGCAGTCAGACAGGCCAGCTTTCACCCCTCCACTTT. This codes for CASSQTGQLSPLHF.

This clonotype came up a few times. The chain employs TRBV24-1 and TRBJ2-1; D is unresolved. Germline CDR1 reads KGHDR; CDR2 reads SFDVKD. CDR3 length: 11 residues. Trimming shortened V by 8 bases and J by 5 bases, and 6 bases separated the two germline ends. This CDR3 reads CATKENNEQFF. CDR3 coding DNA: TGTGCCACCAAGGAGAACAATGAGCAGTTCTTC.

This chain's CDR3 is CASSDIAGPYNEQFF. In nucleotides, the CDR3 is TGTGCCAGCAGTGACATAGCGGGGCCCTACAATGAGCAGTTCTTC. The J gene is TRBJ2-1, the V gene TRBV25-1; the match to TRBD2 covers 8 bases. The CDR3 runs 15 residues. Germline V gene data show CDR1 as MGHDK and CDR2 as SYGVNS. V gave up 3 bases and J gave up 2 bases; unmatched junction bases: 3.

The V and J genes are TRBV20-1 and TRBJ1-4; D not certain. The V gene lost 3 bases and the J gene lost 2 bases, with 13 bases spanning the gap. Germline CDR1 reads DFQATT; CDR2 reads SNEGSKA (reference sequence). The CDR3 sequence is 15 residues long. CDR3 nucleotide sequence: TGCAGTGCTAGTGGACCCACCGCGACTAATGAAAAACTGTTTTTT. Protein product: CSASGPTATNEKLFF.

The V call is TRBV24-1, the J call TRBJ1-5; D is undetermined. V gave up 3 bases and J gave up 0 bases, with 8 bases separating them. From germline, CDR1 is KGHDR and CDR2 SFDVKD. The CDR3 extends over 15 amino acids. The CDR3 here is CATSDPSYSNQPQHF. Here the CDR3 DNA reads TGTGCCACCAGTGATCCGTCCTATAGCAATCAGCCCCAGCATTTT.

The table lists this clonotype with a few counts. The CDR3 coding sequence is TGCGCCAGCAGTCAATTGATCGGAGACGCCACTGGGACCTTTCCGAATGAGCAGTTCTTC. Amino acid sequence: CASSQLIGDATGTFPNEQFF. The rearrangement joins TRBV4-3 to TRBJ2-5; D may match TRBD1 or TRBD2 (5 bases each). The last part of the DNA fits TRBJ2-1 better; the J call may be wrong. The CDR3 spans 20 residues. Germline assignment: CDR1 LGHNA and CDR2 YSLEER.